This TCR beta chain was obtained from a study of persistence of HIV-infected CD4 T cells. For the study at large: CD4+ T cells responding to CMV or HIV-1 Gag were isolated.

An overlapping HIV-1 Gag peptide pool stimulated these cells at about 0.9 ug/peptide/mL. CD40L/CD69 double-negative CD45RO-high memory CD4+ T cells were collected. Donors had CD4+ T cell counts above 400 cells/uL and were CMV-seropositive. Concerning this clone itself: No antigen is known for it.

The immunoSEQ assay was version 4, run in survey mode. The data were produced by immunoSEQ multiplex PCR, yet TCRdb's version contains in-frame clones alone and is incomplete. In the table there are 35,000 or so clones, over 75% of which are singletons. Trimming cost V 3 bases and J 0 bases, with 5 bases left between them. CDR1 and CDR2 from the germline V gene are MDHEN and SYDVKM. The CDR3 extends over 14 amino acids. This specimen was cultured CD4+ T cells from PBMCs, taken from a patient who received antiretroviral therapy. V usage is TRBV28 and J usage is TRBJ2-2; D not resolved. This clonotype originated in an adult with HIV. The donor label of this sample is uncertain. Here the CDR3 DNA reads TGTGCCAGCAGTTTTCTCGCGAACACCGGGGAGCTGTTTTTT. As protein: CASSFLANTGELFF.